The subject of this entry is one T cell receptor beta chain. Its antigen target is currently unknown. The junction does not match germline at one end; this may be a read error. Stable Graves' hyperthyroidism was defined as no progression to ophthalmopathy during 18 months of follow-up. Hyperthyroidism patients were newly diagnosed, had a disease duration of under 2 months, and were aged 18 to 65 years. Any patient with an uncontrolled infection, another autoimmune disease, pregnancy or lactation was excluded. Diagnoses relied on clinical symptoms, serum thyroxine and TRAb, thyroid ultrasound and orbital computed tomography. Trizol reagent was used to extract total RNA, and RNA quality was then checked on an Agilent 2100 Bioanalyzer. The TCR beta CDR3 regions were amplified from the RNA transcripts. The first round of RT-PCR for the TCR CDR3 was performed with the HTBI primer set and the Qiagen OneStep RT-PCR kit. Libraries were constructed in a second round of multiplex PCR, after which size selection and purification were carried out. Libraries were sequenced paired-end with 100 bp reads on an Illumina HiSeq2000. The paper's data handling went like this. SOAPnuke was used to process the raw data, throwing out any read that contained adapters or uncalled bases, had a mean Phred below 15, or lacked an exact constant-primer or identifier match. High-quality paired reads were merged with COPE v1.2.5, and unique nucleotide sequences were defined as clonotypes. MiTCR v1.1 was used to align clonotypes to the IMGT TRBV, TRBD and TRBJ reference segments. The analysis was restricted to V-J combinations with a frequency above 0.0001, which together covered 99% to 99.2% of the repertoires. The TCS score was defined as the ratio of F50 (clonal expansion) to E x V (chaos), calculated using BLOSUM62-based TCRdist between CDR3 peptides within each V-J. Welch's t-statistics and random forest reduced 514 V-J features to 13, which were used in a naive Bayes classifier (R e1071). The public reads were run again by TCRdb, first through fastp at Q25 and then through MiXCR, and only productive beta chains were kept. CDR3 protein sequences are deduplicated, and each keeps its most common genes and DNA. These V and J calls are TCRdb output, not the study's own analysis. The sample yields about 540,000 distinct CDR3 sequences; about half were counted once. Of the sample, 8.2% is held by the ten largest clones.

These data are taken from a study of T cells in Graves' hyperthyroidism and ophthalmopathy (dated 2019 in TCRdb). Concerning the study at large: To identify TCR V-J signatures that set the groups apart, the researchers used a discovery cohort of 100 patients, made up of approximately 43 with Graves' ophthalmopathy and about 55 with stable Graves' hyperthyroidism. Whether ophthalmopathy could be predicted prospectively was tested in an independent validation cohort made up of roughly 19 hyperthyroidism patients plus 17 patients who later progressed to ophthalmopathy. The roughly 94 discovery patients were randomly split 7:3 into training and test sets. In addition, the study compared T-cell repertoires in thyroid tissue and in blood from about 6 Graves' hyperthyroidism patients. Once sampling was done, hyperthyroidism patients were given methimazole at a starting dose of 30 mg daily, whereas ophthalmopathy patients were given high-dose intravenous methylprednisolone. The paper reports TCR Vbeta CDR3 sequencing of about 140 peripheral blood samples: around 41 ophthalmopathy, fewer than 80 hyperthyroidism and around 17 progressor patients.

What the study reported, not specific to this receptor: Blood samples also contained most of the expanded thyroid clonotypes (frequency above 0.001), which suggests that blood repertoires may reflect thyroid immune responses. During validation, the model predicted progression to ophthalmopathy a median of approximately six months ahead of onset, with almost 71% sensitivity and under 85% specificity. Sample size was not statistically predetermined, and blinding of investigators to group allocation was not performed. Ophthalmopathy was separated from stable hyperthyroidism by a 13 V-J signature model, with about 88% sensitivity and around 81% specificity obtained in cross-validation and 80%/75% obtained in testing.

The CDR3 measures 15 amino acids from cysteine to phenylalanine. The sequence is cut down to CDR3 DNA, 45 bases in frame from base 1. According to the germline V gene, CDR1 reads SNHLY and CDR2 reads FYNNEI. Sequenced: peripheral blood or thyroid tissue (not recorded which). This receptor chain uses TRBV2 and TRBJ1-6, with 10 bases in between that match TRBD1. The receptor was isolated from a woman aged 18 to 35 with Graves' hyperthyroidism. Donor details come from another sample of the same person, matched by shared clones. The bases read TGTGCCAGCACTGAAGACGGACAGGGGGGATCCCCCCTCCACTTT. It codes for CASTEDGQGGSPLHF. With the rest looked up from the reference TRBV2 and TRBJ1-6 genes rather than sequenced, the full variable domain is EPEVTQTPSHQVTQMGQEVILRCVPISNHLYFYWYRQILGQKVEFLVSFYNNEISEKSEIFDDQFSVERPDGSNFTLKIRSTKLEDSAMYFCASTEDGQGGSPLHFGNGTRLTVT.